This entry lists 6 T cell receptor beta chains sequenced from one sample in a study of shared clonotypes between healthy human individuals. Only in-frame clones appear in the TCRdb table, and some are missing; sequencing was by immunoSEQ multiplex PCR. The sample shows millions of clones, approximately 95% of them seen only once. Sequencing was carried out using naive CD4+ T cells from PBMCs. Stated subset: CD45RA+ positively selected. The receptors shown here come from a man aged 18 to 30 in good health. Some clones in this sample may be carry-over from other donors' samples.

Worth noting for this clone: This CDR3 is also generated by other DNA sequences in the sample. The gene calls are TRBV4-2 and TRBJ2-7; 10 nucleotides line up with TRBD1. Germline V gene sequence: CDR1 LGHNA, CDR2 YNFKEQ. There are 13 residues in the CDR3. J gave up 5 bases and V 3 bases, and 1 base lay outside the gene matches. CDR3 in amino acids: CASSQDRGDEQYF. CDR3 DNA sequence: TGTGCCAGCAGCCAGGACAGGGGGGACGAGCAGTACTTC.

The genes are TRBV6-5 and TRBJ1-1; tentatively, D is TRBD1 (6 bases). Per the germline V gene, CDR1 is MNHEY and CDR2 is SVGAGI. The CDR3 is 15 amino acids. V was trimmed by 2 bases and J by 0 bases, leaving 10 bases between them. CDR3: CASSYATGMNTEAFF. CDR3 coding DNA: TGTGCCAGCAGTTACGCGACAGGAATGAACACTGAAGCTTTCTTT.

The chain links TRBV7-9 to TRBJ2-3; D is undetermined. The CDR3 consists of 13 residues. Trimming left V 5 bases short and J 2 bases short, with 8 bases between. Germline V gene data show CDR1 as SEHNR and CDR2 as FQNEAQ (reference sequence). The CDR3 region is CASSPPATDTQYF. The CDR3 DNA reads TGTGCCAGCAGCCCTCCGGCCACAGATACGCAGTATTTT.

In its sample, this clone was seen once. The CDR3 loop reads CASSWALAANTEAFF. CDR3 bases: TGTGCCAGCAGTTGGGCCTTGGCGGCGAACACTGAAGCTTTCTTT. The chain employs TRBV27 and TRBJ1-1; D remains ambiguous. Germline lookup yields CDR1 MNHEY and CDR2 SMNVEV (reference sequence). Deletions cut 4 bases from V and 1 base from J, with 13 bases between. The CDR3 runs 15 residues.

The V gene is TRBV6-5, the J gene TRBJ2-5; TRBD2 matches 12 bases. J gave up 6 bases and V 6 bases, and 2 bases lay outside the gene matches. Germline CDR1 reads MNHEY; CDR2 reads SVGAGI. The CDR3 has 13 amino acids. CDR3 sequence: CASRLAGGQTQYF. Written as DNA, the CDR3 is TGTGCCAGCAGACTAGCGGGAGGACAGACCCAGTACTTC.

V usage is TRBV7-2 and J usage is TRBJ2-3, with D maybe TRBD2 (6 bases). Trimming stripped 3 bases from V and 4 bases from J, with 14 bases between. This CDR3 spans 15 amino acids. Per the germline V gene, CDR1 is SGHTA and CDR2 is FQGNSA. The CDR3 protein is CASSLNGRGPDTQYF. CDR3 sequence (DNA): TGTGCCAGCAGCTTGAACGGGAGAGGGCCAGATACGCAGTATTTT.